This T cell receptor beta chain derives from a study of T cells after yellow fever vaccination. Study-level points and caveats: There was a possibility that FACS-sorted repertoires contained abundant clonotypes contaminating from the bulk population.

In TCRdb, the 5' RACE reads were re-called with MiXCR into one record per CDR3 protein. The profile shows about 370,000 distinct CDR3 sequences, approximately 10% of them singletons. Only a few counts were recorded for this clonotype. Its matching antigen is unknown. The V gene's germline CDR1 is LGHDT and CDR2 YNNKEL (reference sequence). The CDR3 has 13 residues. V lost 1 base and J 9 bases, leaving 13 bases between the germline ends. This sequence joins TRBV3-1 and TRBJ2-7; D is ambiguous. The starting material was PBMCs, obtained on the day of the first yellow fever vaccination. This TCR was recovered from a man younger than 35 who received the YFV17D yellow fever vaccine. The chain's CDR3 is CASSQGSAGVQYV. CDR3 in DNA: TGTGCCAGCAGCCAAGGATCGGCAGGAGTGCAGTACGTC.